Sequencing of this TCR beta chain was carried out in a study of blood T cell repertoires in COVID-19. Study summary: Researchers got acute and convalescent COVID-19 samples from the United States, Italy and Spain. In each case, the material was cDNA or gDNA derived from T cells, B-cell-depleted T cells, or PBMCs.

V lost 5 bases, J lost 5 bases, and 9 bases lay in between. Germline V gene lookup returns CDR1 KGHDR and CDR2 SFDVKD. CDR3 length: 13 amino acids. In the original processing: Reference gene primers were amplified, and this amplification served to estimate nucleated cell counts. TCRdb's table, derived via immunoSEQ multiplex PCR, lists solely in-frame clones and lacks some. D and trimming come from the DNA, and the V and J calls and clone size come from that table. In the table there are 100,000 to 150,000 clones, roughly 88% of which are singletons. The chain combines TRBV24-1 with TRBJ2-1, with D unresolved. The specimen sequenced was peripheral blood. The receptor was isolated from a man in his fifties or sixties with acute or convalescent COVID-19. Here the CDR3 reads CATSASAHNEQFF. The CDR3 DNA sequence: TGTGCCACCAGTGCCAGTGCTCACAATGAGCAGTTCTTC.